The clone carrying this T cell receptor beta chain has at least ten counts. What it binds is not known. V lost 4 bases and J 5 bases, leaving 15 bases between the germline ends. The CDR3 is 14 residues long. Germline V gene sequence: CDR1 SQVTM, CDR2 ANQGSEA. This entry belongs to a study of T-cell reconstitution after alpha-beta-depleted transplantation in children. The authors prepared the TCRbeta library with unique molecular identifiers. TCRdb re-called the PCR reads with MiXCR, one entry per CDR3 protein. In the table there are almost 250,000 distinct CDR3 sequences, more than 20% of which are singletons. Study results and caveats: Several hundred expanded graft clones reportedly were the source of alpha-beta T cells about two months after transplant. In some patients, recipient T cells and intrathymic progenitors surviving conditioning explained high day-60 diversity. At the one-year point after transplant, T-cell counts and TCRbeta diversity were found to come mostly from T cells that had been newly produced.

Here the sequenced sample was PBMCs, taken before TCRalphabeta/CD19-depleted stem cell transplant. This TCR derives from a girl aged 2-10 years with Fanconi anemia, due to receive a stem cell transplant. V usage is TRBV29-1 and J usage is TRBJ1-5; D perhaps matches TRBD1 (6 bases). CDR3 bases: TGCAGCGTTGCCGAAGGGGGGGGAGATCAGCCCCAGCATTTT. Its translation is CSVAEGGGDQPQHF. Complete variable domain (other parts from reference TRBV29-1 and TRBJ1-5): SAVISQKPSRDICQRGTSLTIQCQVDSQVTMMFWYRQQPGQSLTLIATANQGSEATYESGFVIDKFPISRPNLTFSTLTVSNMSPEDSSIYLCSVAEGGGDQPQHFGDGTRLSIL.